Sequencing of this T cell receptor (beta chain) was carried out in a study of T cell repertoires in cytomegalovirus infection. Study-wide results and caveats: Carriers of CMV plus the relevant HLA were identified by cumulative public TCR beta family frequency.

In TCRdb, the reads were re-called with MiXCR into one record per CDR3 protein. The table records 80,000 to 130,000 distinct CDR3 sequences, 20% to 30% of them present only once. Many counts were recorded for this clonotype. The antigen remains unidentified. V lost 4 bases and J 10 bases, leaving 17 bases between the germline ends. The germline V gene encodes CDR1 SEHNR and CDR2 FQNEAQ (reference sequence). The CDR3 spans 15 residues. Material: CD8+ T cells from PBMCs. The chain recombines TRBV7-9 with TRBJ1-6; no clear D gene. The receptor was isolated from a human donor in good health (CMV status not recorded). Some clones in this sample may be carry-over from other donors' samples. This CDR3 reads CASSSKLAAHSPLHF. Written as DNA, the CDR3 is TGTGCCAGCAGCTCTAAACTTGCCGCCCACTCACCCCTCCACTTT.